The 14 T cell receptor beta chains below come from one sample, sequenced in a study of shared clonotypes between healthy human individuals. Terminally differentiated effector memory CD45RA+ cells were excluded from the naive CD8 cells, which were CD45RO-negative and positively selected for CCR7. Profiling relied on immunoSEQ multiplex PCR, and the TCRdb table lists in-frame clones only, not all of them. Here the sample spans nearly 2 million clones, over 85% being singletons. The sample was naive CD8+ T cells sorted from blood. These receptors were taken from a man aged 18-30 years in good health.

This clone was seen only once. The genes are TRBV25-1 and TRBJ1-5, with D unclear. The V end lost 5 bases, the J end lost 1 base, and 3 bases lay between the germline ends. Germline V gives CDR1 MGHDK, CDR2 SYGVNS. The CDR3 is made up of 12 amino acids. The CDR3 DNA reads TGTGCCAGCAGTAACAGCAATCAGCCCCAGCATTTT. This gives the protein CASSNSNQPQHF.

This chain links TRBV10-3 with TRBJ2-5; 9 nucleotides match TRBD1. This CDR3 has 18 residues. The trim removed 3 bases at V and 5 bases at J, leaving 16 bases unmatched. The germline V gene encodes CDR1 ENHRY and CDR2 SYGVKD. The CDR3 nucleotides read TGTGCCATCAGTGATCAGTCCGTTTTACAGGGGGCGCGGGAGACCCAGTACTTC. Residues: CAISDQSVLQGARETQYF.

The V call is TRBV5-1, the J call TRBJ2-1, with 10 bases identical to TRBD2. Germline assignment: CDR1 SGHRS and CDR2 YFSETQ. CDR3 length equals 18 residues. Trimming at V came to 1 base and at J to 0 bases, leaving 7 bases not matched to a gene. CDR3 protein: CASSLLASGGVSYNEQFF. As DNA, the CDR3 is TGCGCCAGCAGCTTGTTGGCTAGCGGGGGAGTCTCCTACAATGAGCAGTTCTTC.

The V call is TRBV21-1, the J call TRBJ1-1; the table's D call of TRBD1 was not tested on the DNA. TRBV21-1 is assigned pseudogene status. The CDR3 sequence is 16 residues long. The CDR3 protein is CASSNYCLRGQPEAFF. DNA of the CDR3: TGTGCCAGCAGCAATTACTGTCTAAGGGGACAGCCTGAAGCTTTCTTT.

The rearrangement joins TRBV29-1 to TRBJ2-5, with D uncertain. V lost 6 bases and J 2 bases, leaving 13 bases between the germline ends. Germline CDR1 is SQVTM and CDR2 is ANQGSEA. The CDR3 has 13 amino acids. CDR3 bases: TGCAGCGTCCCGGAGTCCCATCAAGAGACCCAGTACTTC. Protein product: CSVPESHQETQYF.

The V call is TRBV7-2, the J call TRBJ2-1, with 12 bases aligning to TRBD2. Per the germline V gene, CDR1 is SGHTA and CDR2 is FQGNSA. The V gene end was trimmed by 5 bases and the J gene end by 6 bases; junction bases not matched to a gene: 8. CDR3 size: 16 residues. CDR3: CASSHPLAGGSNEQFF. In nucleotides, the CDR3 is TGTGCCAGCAGCCACCCTCTAGCGGGAGGGAGCAATGAGCAGTTCTTC.

The rearrangement joins TRBV30 to TRBJ2-7; a possible D gene is TRBD1 (5 bases). Germline loops: CDR1 GTSNPN, CDR2 SVGIG (reference sequence). V was pared by 0 bases and J by 4 bases, with 13 bases between. This CDR3 has 14 residues. The CDR3 spells CAWSVPGKEYEQYF. DNA of the CDR3: TGTGCCTGGAGTGTACCAGGGAAGGAGTACGAGCAGTACTTC.

V and J are TRBV30 and TRBJ2-2, with D possibly matching TRBD1 (5 bases). The CDR3 consists of 12 residues. Trimming pared 4 bases from V and 7 bases from J, leaving 10 bases between. Germline V CDR1 and CDR2: GTSNPN, SVGIG (reference sequence). CDR3 coding DNA: TGTGCCTGGACAGCAGGGTACGGGGAGCTGTTTTTT. It translates to CAWTAGYGELFF.

Remarks on this clone: In the same sample, other DNA sequences code for this CDR3. The chain uses TRBV9 and TRBJ2-3, with 10 bases aligning to TRBD2. The CDR3 is 16 amino acids. The trim removed 2 bases at V and 2 bases at J, leaving 5 bases unmatched. The germline gives CDR1 SGDLS, CDR2 YYNGEE. The CDR3: CASSVASGGSTDTQYF. CDR3 nucleotide sequence: TGTGCCAGCAGCGTGGCTAGCGGGGGATCCACAGATACGCAGTATTTT.

As regards this clone: Additional DNA sequences in this sample encode the identical CDR3. The V gene is TRBV14, the J gene TRBJ1-1; tentative D call: TRBD1 (5 bases). V lost 0 bases and J lost 6, with 8 bases in between. CDR3 length: 13 residues. Germline CDR1 SGHDN, CDR2 FVKESK. CDR3 DNA sequence: TGTGCCAGCAGCCAAGATACAGGTCCTGAAGCTTTCTTT. Translating it yields CASSQDTGPEAFF.

V gene TRBV2 combines with J gene TRBJ1-6; no definite D call. The CDR3 is made up of 17 amino acids. Germline loops: CDR1 SNHLY, CDR2 FYNNEI. V dropped 3 bases and J dropped 0 bases, with 12 bases sitting between them. The CDR3 region is CASSDRLSSSYNSPLHF. DNA of the CDR3: TGTGCCAGCAGTGATCGGTTGTCGAGCTCCTATAATTCACCCCTCCACTTT.

The rearrangement uses TRBV6-1 and TRBJ1-1; D is unclear. CDR1 and CDR2 from the germline V gene are MNHNS and SASEGT. V was pared by 7 bases and J by 6 bases, with 12 bases between. The CDR3 has 12 residues. CDR3 coding DNA: TGTGCCAGCACCACGACCCCTCCTGAAGCTTTCTTT. Translated, it gives CASTTTPPEAFF.

The chain uses TRBV27 and TRBJ2-2; no reliable D call. Germline CDR1 is MNHEY and CDR2 is SMNVEV (reference sequence). The CDR3 length is 13 residues. The ends were cut back, 3 bases at V and 7 bases at J, with 9 bases in the middle. The CDR3 DNA follows: TGTGCCAGCAGTTTTCGGGCCAGCGGGGAGCTGTTTTTT. Translating gives CASSFRASGELFF.

The chain combines TRBV4-3 with TRBJ2-7, with 8 bases matching TRBD2. Germline V lookup: CDR1 LGHNA, CDR2 YSLEER. The CDR3 has 15 residues. The trim removed 4 bases at V and 4 bases at J, leaving 9 bases unmatched. The CDR3 loop reads CASSPSSGSSYEQYF. The CDR3 DNA reads TGCGCCAGCAGCCCCTCGAGCGGGAGTAGTTACGAGCAGTACTTC.